The 5 T cell receptor beta chains below all came from one sample that was sequenced in a study of blood T cells in healthy people across ages. PCR was performed a second time for about 7 to 12 cycles using a sample-barcoded 5' primer and a J-beta primer mix. TCRdb called the 5' RACE reads again in MiXCR, with one record for every CDR3 protein. The sample contains hundreds of thousands of distinct CDR3 sequences, roughly 50% of which appear only once. Sequencing used blood. The receptors originated from a woman aged 55-69 years in good health.

The chain couples TRBV15 to TRBJ1-1; D possibly corresponds to TRBD1 (5 bases). Germline V gene data show CDR1 as LNHNV and CDR2 as YYDKDF (reference sequence). The CDR3 sequence is 13 residues long. The V and J ends lost 5 bases and 3 bases respectively, with 10 bases between them. The CDR3 DNA is TGTGCCACCAGCTTAAGACAGTACACTGAAGCTTTCTTT. It is translated as CATSLRQYTEAFF.

A few counts support this clonotype. This rearrangement joins TRBV4-2 to TRBJ2-5; D is unresolved. Germline loops: CDR1 LGHNA, CDR2 YNFKEQ. CDR3 length: 14 residues. Trimming stripped 5 bases from V and 0 bases from J, with 10 bases between. The CDR3 loop is CASSESEYQETQYF. CDR3 DNA sequence: TGTGCCAGCAGCGAGAGCGAGTACCAAGAGACCCAGTACTTC.

V is TRBV28 and J is TRBJ2-5, with D perhaps matching TRBD1 (6 bases). V was cut by 6 bases and J by 11 bases, with 16 bases left in between. The CDR3 spans 12 residues. Germline V lookup: CDR1 MDHEN, CDR2 SYDVKM. CDR3 sequence: CASRSQGMEQYF. DNA for the CDR3: TGTGCCAGCAGAAGTCAGGGGATGGAGCAGTACTTC.

The chain is built from TRBV10-3 and TRBJ1-6; tentative D call: TRBD1 (5 bases). Germline loops: CDR1 ENHRY, CDR2 SYGVKD. This CDR3 has 12 residues. V was clipped by 11 bases and J by 7 bases, with 12 bases between them. CDR3 coding DNA: TGTGCCGCCAGGGCTGAAAATTCACCCCTCCACTTT. It specifies CAARAENSPLHF.

This clonotype turned up a few times. The chain recombines TRBV27 with TRBJ2-3; D is possibly TRBD1 or TRBD2 (5 bases each). The CDR3 consists of 14 residues. Germline V CDR1 and CDR2: MNHEY, SMNVEV (reference sequence). V lost 4 bases and J 4 bases, leaving 12 bases between the germline ends. CDR3 amino acids: CASSSSMGADTQYF. The CDR3 DNA follows: TGTGCCAGCAGTTCCTCCATGGGGGCAGATACGCAGTATTTT.